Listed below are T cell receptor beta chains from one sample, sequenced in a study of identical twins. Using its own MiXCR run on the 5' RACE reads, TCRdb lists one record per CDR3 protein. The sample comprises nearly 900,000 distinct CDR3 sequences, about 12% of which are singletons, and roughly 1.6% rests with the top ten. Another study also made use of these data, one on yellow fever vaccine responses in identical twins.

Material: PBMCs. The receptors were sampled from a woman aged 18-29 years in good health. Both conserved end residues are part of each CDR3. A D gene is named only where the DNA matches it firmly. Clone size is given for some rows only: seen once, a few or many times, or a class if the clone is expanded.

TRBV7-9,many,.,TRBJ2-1,TGTGCCAGCAGCTTAGGAATGAGGACCCTCTCCTACAATGAGCAGTTCTTC,CASSLGMRTLSYNEQFF
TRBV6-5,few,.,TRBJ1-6,TGTGCCAGCAGTTATGGGGGAAGGCATTCACCCCTCCACTTT,CASSYGGRHSPLHF
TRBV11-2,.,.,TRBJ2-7,TGTGCCAGCAGTTTACCTCCCAGACACAATGAGCAGTACTTC,CASSLPPRHNEQYF
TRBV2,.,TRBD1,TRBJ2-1,TGTGCCAGCCATTGGACAGGGCTAAAAAATGAGCAGTTCTTC,CASHWTGLKNEQFF
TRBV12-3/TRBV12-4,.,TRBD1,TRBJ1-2,TGTGCCAGCACCAAAACAGGGGTTCATGGCTACACCTTC,CASTKTGVHGYTF
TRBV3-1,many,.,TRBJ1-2,TGTGCCAGCAGTCGGGGTGGCATTCGGAACTATGGCTACACCTTC,CASSRGGIRNYGYTF
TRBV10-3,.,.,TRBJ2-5,TGTGCCATCCGTTCGGGACACTCACAAGAGACCCAGTACTTC,CAIRSGHSQETQYF
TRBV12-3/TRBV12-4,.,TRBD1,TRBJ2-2,TGTGCCAGCAGTTCCATGACAGGGGCCGGGGAGCTGTTTTTT,CASSSMTGAGELFF
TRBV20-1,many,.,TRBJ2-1,TGCAGTGCTAGCCGTGGGGGGAGCACCTACAATGAGCAGTTCTTC,CSASRGGSTYNEQFF
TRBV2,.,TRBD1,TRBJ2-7,TGTGCCACCTCACGACCCGGGACAGGGATCTCCTACGAGCAGTACTTC,CATSRPGTGISYEQYF
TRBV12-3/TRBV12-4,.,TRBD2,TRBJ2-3,TGTGCCAGCAGTTTTGGGCAGGGACTAACAGATACGCAGTATTTT,CASSFGQGLTDTQYF
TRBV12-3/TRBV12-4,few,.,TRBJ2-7,TGTGCCAGCAGTTCTGTCCATCCCGGTGGGAGTCCCCACGAGCAGTACTTC,CASSSVHPGGSPHEQYF
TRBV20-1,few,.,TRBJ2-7,TGCAGTGCCCAAGAGTATACGGGGAGTCTGGAGCAGTACTTC,CSAQEYTGSLEQYF
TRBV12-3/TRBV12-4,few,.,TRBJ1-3,TGTGCCAGCACCACCAGGAGTCCCTCTGGAAACACCATATATTTT,CASTTRSPSGNTIYF
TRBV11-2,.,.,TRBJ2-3,TGTGCCAGCAGCCCCATTTTTCGGCCGCTGGGCACAGATACGCAGTATTTT,CASSPIFRPLGTDTQYF
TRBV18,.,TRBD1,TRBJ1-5,TGTGCCAGCTCACCACAAGGTTTGACAGGGCTAAGCAATCAGCCCCAGCATTTT,CASSPQGLTGLSNQPQHF
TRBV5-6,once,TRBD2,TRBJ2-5,TGTGCCAGCAGCTTTCTAACCGGGACTAGCGGTAAAGAGACCCAGTACTTC,CASSFLTGTSGKETQYF
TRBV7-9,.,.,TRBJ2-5,TGTGCCAGCAGCCCAAATACCCTAGAGACCCAGTACTTC,CASSPNTLETQYF
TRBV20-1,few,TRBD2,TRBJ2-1,TGCAGTGCTAGTTCCCTAGCGGGAACCTACAATGAGCAGTTCTTC,CSASSLAGTYNEQFF
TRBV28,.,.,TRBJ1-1,TGTGCCAGCACCCTCGCTCGGAACACTGAAGCTTTCTTT,CASTLARNTEAFF
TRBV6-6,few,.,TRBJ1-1,TGTGCCAGCCATCGGGGGGGTGAAGCTTTCTTT,CASHRGGEAFF
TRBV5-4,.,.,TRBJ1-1,TGTGCCAGCAGCCAGGGCACAATCAACACTGAAGCTTTCTTT,CASSQGTINTEAFF
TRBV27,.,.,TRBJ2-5,TGTGCCAGCAGCGTCCGGGAGACCGGGACGGAGACCCAGTACTTC,CASSVRETGTETQYF